A few counts support the clone carrying this T cell receptor beta chain. The data were obtained in a study of cytomegalovirus exposure and HLA in healthy donors. The PCR made use of 60 Vbeta and 13 Jbeta primers. Assay: immunoSEQ multiplex PCR; the TCRdb copy retains only in-frame clones and omits some. The sample consists of around 130,000 clones, around 86% of them appearing once. The source material was PBMCs. The source is a man between 18 and 29 years old in good health and CMV-seronegative.

The chain's CDR3 is CASSLFTGLGSNQPQHF. In nucleotides, the CDR3 is TGTGCCAGCAGCTTATTTACAGGCCTCGGTAGCAATCAGCCCCAGCATTTT. This sequence joins TRBV5-5 and TRBJ1-5; a weak D match, TRBD1 (5 bases). The germline V and J ends were trimmed by 2 bases and 0 bases, with 15 bases remaining between them. Germline values: CDR1 SGHKS, CDR2 YYEKEE (reference sequence). CDR3 size: 17 residues.